This TCR beta chain comes out of a study of tumor-infiltrating lymphocytes in primary liver carcinoma. The length of the CDR3 is 17 residues. The V gene's germline CDR1 is SGHDN and CDR2 FVKESK. General study findings and limits: Between tumor regions, pairs overlapped more than tumor-adjacent and tumor-blood pairs did.

As regards this clonotype: As yet, its antigen is unknown. At one boundary the junction diverges from the germline segment, which might be a read error.

The input was approximately 500 ng total RNA; TCR beta cDNA was made from it with a constant-region primer. Investigators got TCR beta libraries out of three nested multiplex PCR rounds, done with slightly modified ARM-PCR. A C-beta reverse primer and TRBV1-TRBV30 forward primers served in each of the first two PCR rounds, at approximately 10 cycles apiece. Via MiXCR, TCRdb re-called the multiplex PCR reads, giving one row per CDR3 protein. The sample lists 50,000 or so distinct CDR3 sequences, about 80% occurring once. Unsorted bulk tissue (roughly 20-34 mg) underwent RNA and DNA co-extraction. This receptor was obtained from a man aged 40-49 years with primary liver carcinoma and hepatitis B virus infection. V and J are TRBV14 and TRBJ2-1; 9 positions match TRBD1. Source material: liver tumor tissue from sampling region 5. Subset defined: tumor region T5, tumor centre. CDR3 bases: TGTGCCAGAACCCAAGAGGGTCAGGGGACAGGGTACAATGAGCAATTCTTC. Protein: CARTQEGQGTGYNEQFF.